The text below deals with one TCR beta chain. This entry comes from a study of shared clonotypes between healthy human individuals. Study background: The donor pool was made up of a couple of women and a few men aged 18 to 49. For every donor, three CD4 naive, three CD4 memory, two CD8 naive and one CD8 memory plates were used.

CDR1 and CDR2 from the germline V gene are SGHDT and YYEEEE. The V segment lost 7 bases and the J segment 4 bases; nucleotides outside the gene matches: 5. The CDR3 consists of 13 residues. Only in-frame clones appear in the TCRdb table, and some are missing; sequencing was by immunoSEQ multiplex PCR. The table records under 850,000 clones, approximately 77% of them present only once. The rearrangement links TRBV5-6 to TRBJ2-5; TRBD1 aligns across 9 bases. The sample consisted of memory CD4+ T cells sorted from blood. Subset defined: CD45RA-negative fraction. The TCR was taken from a woman aged 25 to 45 in good health. The CDR3 DNA is TGTGCCAGCGGCATACAGGGGGCAGAGACCCAGTACTTC. Protein sequence: CASGIQGAETQYF.